The 13 T cell receptor beta chains below were found in one sample sequenced in a study of blood T cell repertoires in COVID-19. Assay: immunoSEQ multiplex PCR; the TCRdb copy retains only in-frame clones and omits some. In the table there are about 170,000 clones, 88% of which are singletons. Sequenced: peripheral blood. These TCRs come from a man between 60 and 75 years old with acute or convalescent COVID-19.

The chain uses TRBV6-5 and TRBJ1-6; TRBD1 might be the D (6 bases). The germline V and J ends were trimmed by 6 bases and 7 bases, with 16 bases remaining between them. The CDR3 has 15 residues. Germline V gene lookup returns CDR1 MNHEY and CDR2 SVGAGI. CDR3 amino acids: CASSIRRGGNSPLHF. As DNA, the CDR3 is TGTGCCAGCAGCATCCGGAGGGGGGGAAATTCACCCCTCCACTTT.

J is TRBJ1-1 and V is TRBV5-6, with D possibly being TRBD1 (6 bases). Trimming took off 0 bases at V and 6 bases at J, with 18 bases between the two ends. CDR1 and CDR2 (germline): SGHDT, YYEEEE. This CDR3 region has 16 residues. The CDR3 protein is CASSLVFQGMGSEAFF. CDR3 DNA: TGTGCCAGCAGCTTGGTTTTCCAGGGGATGGGCTCTGAAGCTTTCTTT.

The CDR3 is CASCLAANTGELFF. Written as DNA, the CDR3 is TGTGCCAGCTGCCTAGCGGCGAACACCGGGGAGCTGTTTTTT. The gene calls are TRBV9 and TRBJ2-2, with 7 bases fitting TRBD2. The germline gives CDR1 SGDLS, CDR2 YYNGEE. V gave up 7 bases and J gave up 0 bases; unmatched junction bases: 3. This CDR3 is 14 amino acids long.

The table lists this clone with a count of one. The rearrangement links TRBV5-1 to TRBJ1-1; the D gene is possibly TRBD1 (5 bases). The CDR3 has 15 residues. V dropped 5 bases and J dropped 5 bases, with 19 bases sitting between them. Germline V gives CDR1 SGHRS, CDR2 YFSETQ. The CDR3 loop reads CASRAIWGGITEAFF. DNA of the CDR3: TGCGCCAGCAGGGCTATTTGGGGCGGGATAACTGAAGCTTTCTTT.

The chain employs TRBV19 and TRBJ2-4; maybe TRBD2 (5 bases). Between the trimmed V and J ends, which lost 1 base and 2 bases, there was a span of 6 bases. The CDR3 loop spans 14 amino acids. CDR1 is LNHDA, CDR2 SQIVND, per germline (reference sequence). The CDR3 sequence is CASSIGGSKNIQYF. CDR3 DNA sequence: TGTGCCAGTAGTATAGGAGGGTCCAAAAACATTCAGTACTTC.

V and J are TRBV6-5 and TRBJ2-7; 7 bases align to TRBD1. Germline-derived CDR1 and CDR2 are MNHEY and SVGAGI. The CDR3 contains 13 residues. CDR3 bases: TGTGCCAGCAGTCGGGACAGTCGATACGAGCAGTACGTT. Its translation is CASSRDSRYEQYV.

The genes are TRBV5-8 and TRBJ1-4; 7 nucleotides agree with TRBD1. V lost 1 base to trimming and J lost 8 bases; unmatched junction nucleotides: 5. The CDR3 is made up of 14 amino acids. Per germline, CDR1 SGHTS and CDR2 YDEGEE. This chain's CDR3 is CASSLTGVNEKLFF. CDR3 nucleotides: TGTGCCAGCAGCTTGACAGGGGTGAACGAAAAACTGTTTTTT.

The gene calls are TRBV19 and TRBJ1-2, with D perhaps TRBD1 (6 bases). Looked up from germline, CDR1 is LNHDA and CDR2 is SQIVND (reference sequence). This CDR3 contains 13 residues. V was clipped by 11 bases and J by 8 bases, with 21 bases between them. CDR3 DNA sequence: TGTGCCTCTACTTGGGGGGGCATTGGCGGCTACACCTTC. This encodes CASTWGGIGGYTF.

V is TRBV2 and J is TRBJ1-5, with D unclear. This CDR3 has 14 amino acids. Per germline, CDR1 SNHLY and CDR2 FYNNEI. The ends were cut back, 4 bases at V and 0 bases at J, with 7 bases in the middle. In DNA, the CDR3 is TGTGCCAGCAGTGCGGGGTATAGCAATCAGCCCCAGCATTTT. It codes for CASSAGYSNQPQHF.

V and J are TRBV6-5 and TRBJ1-1; D is unclear. The CDR3 length is 11 residues. V was pared by 7 bases and J by 7 bases, with 10 bases between. Germline CDR1 MNHEY, CDR2 SVGAGI. CDR3 residues: CASTRGFEAFF. The DNA for the CDR3 is TGTGCCAGCACGAGAGGCTTTGAAGCTTTCTTT.

This chain joins TRBV21-1 and TRBJ1-2; no DNA check was done on the table's D call, TRBD1. TRBV21-1 is tagged as a pseudogene. This CDR3 contains 13 residues. The CDR3 nucleotides are TGTGCCAGCAGCCCCAGGGCATCCGCGGGCTACACCTTC. The encoded protein is CASSPRASAGYTF.

V usage is TRBV13 and J usage is TRBJ2-2, with D possibly being TRBD2 (5 bases). The germline gives CDR1 PRHDT, CDR2 FYEKMQ (reference sequence). This CDR3 contains 15 residues. Trimming stripped 2 bases from V and 7 bases from J, with 14 bases between. CDR3 sequence: CASSLLGSGSGELFF. In nucleotides, the CDR3 is TGTGCCAGCAGCTTACTTGGTTCGGGGAGCGGGGAGCTGTTTTTT.

This clone was counted only a few times. This sequence joins TRBV19 and TRBJ1-1; a weak D match, TRBD1 (5 bases). Trimming took 7 bases from V and 6 from J, leaving 18 bases between them. Germline values: CDR1 LNHDA, CDR2 SQIVND (reference sequence). CDR3 size: 14 residues. Here the CDR3 reads CASTRPGSVAEAFF. CDR3 DNA: TGTGCCAGTACCCGCCCAGGGTCAGTCGCTGAAGCTTTCTTT.